A single sample is the source of the 8 T cell receptor beta chains below, sequenced in a study of radiation and T cells in renal cell carcinoma. This sample's treatment: treatment-naive control, cytoreductive nephrectomy. Sequencing used immunoSEQ multiplex PCR; TCRdb keeps in-frame clones, though not all of them. The repertoire holds some 20,000 clones, approximately 59% seen once, with roughly a third in the top ten. The sequencing here drew on tumor tissue, taken from a patient whose treatment was nephrectomy without radiotherapy. The source of these receptors is a man aged 45-60 years with renal cell carcinoma.

Only a few counts were recorded for this clone. The chain couples TRBV6-6 to TRBJ2-5; D remains ambiguous. Between the trimmed V and J ends, which lost 2 bases and 4 bases, there was a span of 11 bases. Looked up from germline, CDR1 is MNHNY and CDR2 is SVGAGI (reference sequence). The CDR3 contains 14 residues. The CDR3 DNA reads TGTGCCAGCAGTTACAGCGACGTAGGAGAGACCCAGTACTTC. Its translation: CASSYSDVGETQYF.

The J gene is TRBJ1-2, the V gene TRBV5-1; D uncertain. This CDR3 is built from 14 residues. V was clipped by 4 bases and J by 3 bases, with 13 bases between them. From germline, CDR1 is SGHRS and CDR2 YFSETQ. The CDR3 sequence: CASSQTSGDYGYTF. The CDR3 region has the DNA TGCGCCAGCAGCCAGACCTCAGGAGACTATGGCTACACCTTC.

V gene TRBV7-6 combines with J gene TRBJ2-3, with TRBD2 as a possible D gene (6 bases). The CDR3 length is 16 residues. Looked up from germline, CDR1 is SGHVS and CDR2 is FNYEAQ. With 5 bases removed from V and 0 bases from J, the gap between germline ends came to 15 bases. The CDR3 here is CASSHLRGFSTDTQYF. In nucleotides, the CDR3 is TGTGCCAGCAGCCACCTCCGGGGGTTCAGCACAGATACGCAGTATTTT.

The rearrangement uses TRBV5-6 and TRBJ1-2; weak D call: TRBD1 (6 bases). The CDR3 loop spans 14 amino acids. Germline V lookup: CDR1 SGHDT, CDR2 YYEEEE. V was trimmed by 0 bases and J by 6 bases, leaving 12 bases between them. The CDR3: CASSLVAGADGYTF. CDR3 nucleotide sequence: TGTGCCAGCAGCTTGGTTGCGGGGGCGGATGGCTACACCTTC. The whole variable domain, filled in from reference TRBV5-6 and TRBJ1-2, reads DAGVTQSPTHLIKTRGQQVTLRCSPKSGHDTVSWYQQALGQGPQFIFQYYEEEERQRGNFPDRFSGHQFPNYSSELNVNALLLGDSALYLCASSLVAGADGYTFGSGTRLTVV.

This clone has a single count. This rearrangement joins TRBV10-3 to TRBJ2-4; no definite D call. The CDR3 sequence is 14 residues long. V was clipped by 3 bases and J by 0 bases, with 6 bases between them. CDR1 and CDR2 (germline): ENHRY, SYGVKD. Here the CDR3 DNA reads TGTGCCATCAGTGATGGGGTAGCCAAAAACATTCAGTACTTC. Amino acids: CAISDGVAKNIQYF.

The rearrangement links TRBV19 to TRBJ1-2; the D is unclear. The CDR3 is 11 residues long. V was clipped by 3 bases and J by 5 bases, with 4 bases between them. CDR1 is LNHDA, CDR2 SQIVND, per germline (reference sequence). In DNA form, the CDR3 reads TGTGCCAGTAGTATTGGGTATGGCTACACCTTC. It yields the protein CASSIGYGYTF.

This clone came up once. The chain couples TRBV7-6 to TRBJ2-5, with D possibly being TRBD1 or TRBD2 (5 bases each). V was shortened by 5 bases and J by 5 bases, with 12 bases between the two germline ends. The CDR3 totals 13 residues. Germline V gives CDR1 SGHVS, CDR2 FNYEAQ. Here the CDR3 reads CASSPGRWETQYF. The CDR3 DNA is TGTGCCAGCAGCCCGGGACGTTGGGAGACCCAGTACTTC.

This clone was observed a few times. The chain couples TRBV6-5 to TRBJ1-5; possible D gene TRBD1, 6 bases. Trimming stripped 6 bases from V and 2 bases from J, with 11 bases between. Germline-derived CDR1 and CDR2 are MNHEY and SVGAGI. This CDR3 contains 14 residues. The CDR3 DNA is TGTGCCAGCAGACGATGGGGGCGCAATCAGCCCCAGCATTTT. Protein sequence: CASRRWGRNQPQHF.